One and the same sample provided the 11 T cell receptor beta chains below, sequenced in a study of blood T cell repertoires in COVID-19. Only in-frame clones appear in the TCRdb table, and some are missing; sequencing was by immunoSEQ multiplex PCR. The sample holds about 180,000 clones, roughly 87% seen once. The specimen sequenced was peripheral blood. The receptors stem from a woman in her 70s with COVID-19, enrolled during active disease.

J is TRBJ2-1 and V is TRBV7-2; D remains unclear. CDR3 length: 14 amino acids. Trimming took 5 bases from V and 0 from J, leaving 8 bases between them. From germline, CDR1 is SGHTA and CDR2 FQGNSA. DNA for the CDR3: TGTGCCAGCAGCAAAAGTAGCTCCTACAATGAGCAGTTCTTC. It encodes CASSKSSSYNEQFF. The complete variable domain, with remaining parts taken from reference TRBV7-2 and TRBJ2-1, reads GAGVSQSPSNKVTEKGKDVELRCDPISGHTALYWYRQSLGQGLEFLIYFQGNSAPDKSGLPSDRFSAERTGGSVSTLTIQRTQQEDSAVYLCASSKSSSYNEQFFGPGTRLTVL.

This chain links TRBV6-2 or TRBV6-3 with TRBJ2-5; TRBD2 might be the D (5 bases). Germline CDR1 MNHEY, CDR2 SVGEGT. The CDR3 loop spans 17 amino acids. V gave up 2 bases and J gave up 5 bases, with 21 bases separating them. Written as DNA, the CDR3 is TGTGCCAGCAGTTACGGAAAATCCGGAACCCCTAGCGAGACCCAGTACTTC. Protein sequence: CASSYGKSGTPSETQYF.

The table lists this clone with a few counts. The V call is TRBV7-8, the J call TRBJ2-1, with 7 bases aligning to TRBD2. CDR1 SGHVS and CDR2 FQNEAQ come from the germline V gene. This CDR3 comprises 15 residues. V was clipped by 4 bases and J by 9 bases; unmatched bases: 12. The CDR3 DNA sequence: TGTGCCAGCAGCTATATAGGGACTACGAATGGTGAGCAGTTCTTC. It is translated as CASSYIGTTNGEQFF.

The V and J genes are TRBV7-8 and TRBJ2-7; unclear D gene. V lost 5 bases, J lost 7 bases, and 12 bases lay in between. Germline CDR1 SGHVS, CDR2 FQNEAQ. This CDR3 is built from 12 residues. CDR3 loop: CASSPTLGEQYF. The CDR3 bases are TGTGCCAGCAGCCCTACCCTTGGTGAGCAGTACTTC.

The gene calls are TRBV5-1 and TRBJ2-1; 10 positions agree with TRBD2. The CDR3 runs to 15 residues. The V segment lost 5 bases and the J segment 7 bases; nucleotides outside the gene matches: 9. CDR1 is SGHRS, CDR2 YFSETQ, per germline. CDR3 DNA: TGCGCCAGCAGTCTTCTAGCGGGAGATCAAAATGAGCAGTTCTTC. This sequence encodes CASSLLAGDQNEQFF.

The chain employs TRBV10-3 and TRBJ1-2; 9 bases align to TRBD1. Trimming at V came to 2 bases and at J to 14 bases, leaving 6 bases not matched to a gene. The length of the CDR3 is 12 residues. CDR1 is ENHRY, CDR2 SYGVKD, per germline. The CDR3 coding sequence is TGTGCCATCAGTGAGACACGGGACAGGGAAACCTTC. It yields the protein CAISETRDRETF.

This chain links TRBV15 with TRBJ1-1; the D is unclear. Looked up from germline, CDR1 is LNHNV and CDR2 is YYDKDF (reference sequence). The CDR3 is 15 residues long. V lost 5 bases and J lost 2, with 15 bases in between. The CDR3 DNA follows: TGTGCCACCAGCTGGCGTACTGCAGGTAACACTGAAGCTTTCTTT. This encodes CATSWRTAGNTEAFF.

The DNA of the CDR3 is TGTGCCAGCAGCTTAACCGGGACTAGCGGTTCCTACAATGAGCAGTTCTTC. It codes for CASSLTGTSGSYNEQFF. The J gene is TRBJ2-1, the V gene TRBV7-9; TRBD2 matches 11 bases. The CDR3 length is 17 residues. Per germline, CDR1 SEHNR and CDR2 FQNEAQ (reference sequence). Germline trimming cut 2 bases from V and 1 base from J; bases unmatched to any gene: 4.

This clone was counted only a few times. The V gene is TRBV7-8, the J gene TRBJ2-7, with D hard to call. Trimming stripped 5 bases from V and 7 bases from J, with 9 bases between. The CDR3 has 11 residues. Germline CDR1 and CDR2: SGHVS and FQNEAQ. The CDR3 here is CASSPMREQYF. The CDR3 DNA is TGTGCCAGCAGCCCCATGAGGGAGCAGTACTTC.

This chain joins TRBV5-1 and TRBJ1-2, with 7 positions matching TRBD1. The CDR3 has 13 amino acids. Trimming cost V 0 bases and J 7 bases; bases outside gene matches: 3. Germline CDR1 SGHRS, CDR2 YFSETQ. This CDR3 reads CASSLAAGGGYTF. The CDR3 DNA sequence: TGCGCCAGCAGCTTGGCGGCAGGGGGTGGCTACACCTTC.

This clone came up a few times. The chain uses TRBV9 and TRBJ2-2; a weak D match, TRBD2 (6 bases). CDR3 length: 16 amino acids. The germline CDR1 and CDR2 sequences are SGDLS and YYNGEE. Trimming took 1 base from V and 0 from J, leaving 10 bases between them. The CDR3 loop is CASSVRLVTNTGELFF. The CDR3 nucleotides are TGTGCCAGCAGCGTACGACTAGTGACGAACACCGGGGAGCTGTTTTTT.